Sequencing of this T cell receptor (beta chain) was carried out in a study of shared clonotypes between healthy human individuals. About this clone: Antigen unknown. The same CDR3 is also encoded by other DNA sequences in this sample.

Whole-study results and caveats: Large depth notwithstanding, sorted-subset sequencing proved incomplete by rarefaction.

Naive CD8 cells lacked CD45RO, underwent positive selection for CCR7 and left out terminally differentiated effector memory CD45RA+ cells. Germline V gives CDR1 MNHEY, CDR2 SMNVEV (reference sequence). V was shortened by 5 bases and J by 0 bases, with 13 bases between the two germline ends. The length of the CDR3 is 15 residues. Every subset had its genomic DNA shared out evenly among several immunoSEQ plates. Assay: immunoSEQ multiplex PCR; the TCRdb copy retains only in-frame clones and omits some. The sample consists of millions of clones, less than 95% of them appearing once. The material sequenced was naive CD8+ T cells sorted from blood. The chain recombines TRBV27 with TRBJ1-1; weak D call: TRBD1 (6 bases). The sequence derives from a man between 18 and 29 years old in good health. As DNA, the CDR3 is TGTGCCAGCAGTCTCTCGGACAGTGTGAACACTGAAGCTTTCTTT. It yields the protein CASSLSDSVNTEAFF.